A single sample is the source of the 14 T cell receptor beta chains below, sequenced in a study of blood T cells in healthy people across ages. Then a second PCR, running about 6 to 12 cycles, was carried out with a sample-barcoded 5' primer and a J-beta primer mix. Each CDR3 protein gets one entry after TCRdb re-called the 5' RACE reads with MiXCR. The table has some 930,000 distinct CDR3 sequences, almost 30% seen once. Another study also made use of these data, one on T cells of mothers and their children.

Specimen: blood. The receptors stem from a woman in her 40s in good health.

A few counts support this clonotype. This chain uses TRBV20-1 with TRBJ1-4; D is unclear. Trimming removed 2 bases at V and 8 bases at J, with 6 bases between. CDR1 DFQATT and CDR2 SNEGSKA come from the germline V gene (reference sequence). This CDR3 has 11 residues. The CDR3 coding sequence is TGCAGTGCTAGACGAGAGGAAAAACTGTTTTTT. As protein: CSARREEKLFF.

The chain combines TRBV7-2 with TRBJ2-3, with 13 bases lining up with TRBD2. V dropped 5 bases and J dropped 4; count of bases not matched to a gene: 3. The CDR3 runs to 15 residues. Germline V gives CDR1 SGHTA, CDR2 FQGNSA. CDR3 region: CASSVLAGGADTQYF. In nucleotides, the CDR3 is TGTGCCAGCAGCGTACTAGCGGGGGGGGCAGATACGCAGTATTTT.

This clonotype was observed many times. The J gene is TRBJ2-1, the V gene TRBV11-2; TRBD2 matches at 9 bases. After removal of 5 bases from V and 0 bases from J, the junction contained 11 bases not matched to a gene. Germline V gene data show CDR1 as SGHAT and CDR2 as FQNNGV. The CDR3 contains 18 residues. CDR3 nucleotide sequence: TGTGCCAGCAGCCAGAGGGAGCGGGGGGAACTCTCCTACAATGAGCAGTTCTTC. Its protein is CASSQRERGELSYNEQFF.

The chain joins TRBV20-1 to TRBJ2-3; D might be TRBD2 (5 bases). V lost 3 bases and J 3 bases, leaving 13 bases between the germline ends. The V gene's germline CDR1 is DFQATT and CDR2 SNEGSKA (reference sequence). The CDR3 is made up of 14 amino acids. CDR3 residues: CSARRDALTDTQYF. DNA of the CDR3: TGCAGTGCTAGGAGGGATGCGTTGACAGATACGCAGTATTTT.

This rearrangement joins TRBV29-1 to TRBJ1-2; no definite D call. Germline V gene lookup returns CDR1 SQVTM and CDR2 ANQGSEA. CDR3 length: 14 amino acids. V dropped 4 bases and J dropped 3 bases, with 15 bases sitting between them. The CDR3, as DNA: TGCAGCGTTGGGGCTGGCGGAACTCACTATGGCTACACCTTC. It translates to CSVGAGGTHYGYTF. Combining the CDR3 with reference TRBV29-1 and TRBJ1-2 gives the whole variable domain SAVISQKPSRDICQRGTSLTIQCQVDSQVTMMFWYRQQPGQSLTLIATANQGSEATYESGFVIDKFPISRPNLTFSTLTVSNMSPEDSSIYLCSVGAGGTHYGYTFGSGTRLTVV.

As concerns this clonotype: This clone may be a read error of a much larger clone one base away. This chain connects TRBV20-1 to TRBJ2-5, with 8 positions matching TRBD2. Germline values: CDR1 DFQATT, CDR2 SNEGSKA (reference sequence). This CDR3 spans 14 amino acids. The CDR3 nucleotides are TGCAGTGCTGAGGAACTAGCGGTCCAAGAGACCCGGTACTTC. It translates to CSAEELAVQETRYF.

This clonotype showed up many times. The chain uses TRBV27 and TRBJ2-7; 7 bases fit TRBD2. Germline-derived CDR1 and CDR2 are MNHEY and SMNVEV (reference sequence). V shed 6 bases and J 4 bases; nucleotides not matched to a gene: 24. The CDR3 consists of 19 residues. DNA of the CDR3: TGTGCCAGCAGAGCCCAATTAACTACTAGCGCCCCAACCCCTTACGAGCAGTACTTC. Encoded protein: CASRAQLTTSAPTPYEQYF.

Points on this clonotype: With a much larger clone just one base away, this may be a read error. The conserved phenylalanine or tryptophan normally closing the CDR3 is absent here, so this likely arose from a read error. The J gene is TRBJ2-5, the V gene TRBV27, with 10 bases matching TRBD1. J lost 5 bases, V lost 4 bases, and 1 base had no gene match. The CDR3 is 13 residues long. CDR1 and CDR2 from the germline V gene are MNHEY and SMNVEV (reference sequence). CDR3 nucleotides: TGTGCCAGCAGTTGGGGACAGGGGGAGACCCAGTACTGC. This encodes CASSWGQGETQYC.

The chain employs TRBV2 and TRBJ1-5; D is unresolved. The germline V gene has CDR1 SNHLY and CDR2 FYNNEI. The CDR3 totals 14 residues. With 3 bases removed from V and 0 bases from J, the gap between germline ends came to 6 bases. CDR3 DNA: TGTGCCAGCAGTGACTACATTAGCAATCAGCCCCAGCATTTT. This gives the protein CASSDYISNQPQHF.

There are many counts of this clonotype. The V call is TRBV29-1, the J call TRBJ2-1; a weak D match, TRBD2 (6 bases). Trimming cost V 6 bases and J 0 bases, with 18 bases left between them. This CDR3 contains 16 residues. CDR1 and CDR2 from the germline V gene are SQVTM and ANQGSEA. For the CDR3, the DNA is TGCAGCGTCTCCGGGGAGGAATTGAGCTCCTACAATGAGCAGTTCTTC. This translates into CSVSGEELSSYNEQFF.

Many counts were recorded for this clonotype. In nucleotides, the CDR3 is TGTGCCAGCAGCTCCGGTTCGGCAGGGCTGAATGAGCAGTTCTTC. It codes for CASSSGSAGLNEQFF. The chain has TRBV7-3 and TRBJ2-1, with D perhaps matching TRBD1 (5 bases). Deletions cut 4 bases from V and 7 bases from J, with 17 bases between. Germline V lookup: CDR1 SGHTA, CDR2 FQGTGA. The CDR3 totals 15 residues.

V gene TRBV28 combines with J gene TRBJ1-2; D ambiguous. Germline CDR1 reads MDHEN; CDR2 reads SYDVKM. V was cut by 3 bases and J by 1 base, with 12 bases left in between. The CDR3 covers 15 residues. CDR3 loop: CASSFHPGINYGYTF. The CDR3 nucleotides read TGTGCCAGCAGTTTCCATCCGGGGATTAACTATGGCTACACCTTC.

This clonotype was picked up many times. The rearrangement uses TRBV28 and TRBJ2-7; D is perhaps TRBD1 (6 bases). This CDR3 comprises 16 residues. Germline V gene lookup returns CDR1 MDHEN and CDR2 SYDVKM. V was shortened by 2 bases and J by 6 bases, with 20 bases between the two germline ends. CDR3 bases: TGTGCCAGCAGTTTAGCCCGGACAGCTTGGGGCTTCGAGCAGTACTTC. This sequence encodes CASSLARTAWGFEQYF.

The rearrangement joins TRBV10-3 to TRBJ2-5; 9 bases match TRBD1. This CDR3 comprises 16 residues. J was trimmed by 2 bases and V by 5 bases; bases with no gene match: 9. Germline V gives CDR1 ENHRY, CDR2 SYGVKD. CDR3 protein: CAISQQTGGQQETQYF. CDR3 nucleotides: TGTGCCATCAGTCAACAGACAGGGGGGCAACAAGAGACCCAGTACTTC.